The 22 T cell receptor beta chains in this list originate from one sample, sequenced in a study of T cell responses to AZD1222 COVID-19 vaccine listed by TCRdb under 2021. Libraries were built with the immunoSEQ multiplex PCR assay. Not all clones reach the TCRdb copy of this immuneACCESS table, which keeps in-frame sequences only. Checked studies attribute under half of the gap to unresolved V genes and leave the rest unexplained. Present in this sample are about 78,000 clones, about 85% of which were seen just once. The top ten clonotypes cover roughly a quarter of the sample. In light of the paper, this sample's time point label describes: baseline before first vaccination. The sample in question was peripheral blood, obtained on day 0 of AZD1222 vaccination. The receptor source for this set is an adult in good health.

The V gene is TRBV9, the J gene TRBJ2-5, with 10 positions matching TRBD2. Per germline, CDR1 SGDLS and CDR2 YYNGEE. The CDR3 spans 15 residues. V was clipped by 2 bases and J by 2 bases; unmatched bases: 3. The CDR3 sequence is CASSVGTSDQETQYF. The CDR3 nucleotides are TGTGCCAGCAGCGTGGGGACTAGCGATCAAGAGACCCAGTACTTC.

The chain carries TRBV5-6 and TRBJ2-3; TRBD2 might be the D (5 bases). The length of the CDR3 is 13 residues. V shed 3 bases and J shed 6 bases, with 11 bases lying between them. The germline V gene has CDR1 SGHDT and CDR2 YYEEEE. CDR3 sequence: CASSSPGGDTQYF. In DNA, the CDR3 is TGTGCCAGCAGCTCCCCGGGCGGGGATACGCAGTATTTT.

The J gene is TRBJ2-6, the V gene TRBV14; D call uncertain. CDR1 is SGHDN, CDR2 FVKESK, per germline. The CDR3 contains 15 residues. Trimming shortened V by 2 bases and J by 0 bases, and 5 bases separated the two germline ends. CDR3 nucleotide sequence: TGTGCCAGCAGCCAACAGCTCTCTGGGGCCAACGTCCTGACTTTC. It is translated as CASSQQLSGANVLTF.

J is TRBJ2-1 and V is TRBV6-2 or TRBV6-3; D is unclear. V was pared by 6 bases and J by 2 bases, with 14 bases between. This CDR3 contains 15 residues. CDR1 is MNHEY, CDR2 SVGEGT, per germline. The CDR3 spells CASSPGSNAYNEQFF. The CDR3 DNA follows: TGTGCCAGCAGCCCAGGTAGCAACGCCTACAATGAGCAGTTCTTC.

CDR3 bases: TGTGCCAGCAGCCTCGGGTGGCAAGCCTACGAGCAGTACTTC. Amino acids: CASSLGWQAYEQYF. The chain uses TRBV11-2 and TRBJ2-7; D is unclear. CDR3 length: 14 amino acids. CDR1 SGHAT and CDR2 FQNNGV come from the germline V gene. V was shortened by 5 bases and J by 2 bases, with 13 bases between the two germline ends. Combining the CDR3 with reference TRBV11-2 and TRBJ2-7 gives the whole variable domain EAGVAQSPRYKIIEKRQSVAFWCNPISGHATLYWYQQILGQGPKLLIQFQNNGVVDDSQLPKDRFSAERLKGVDSTLKIQPAKLEDSAVYLCASSLGWQAYEQYFGPGTRLTVT.

The chain joins TRBV3-1 (or the pseudogene TRBV3-2) to TRBJ1-1; D unresolved. With 1 base removed from V and 4 bases from J, the gap between germline ends came to 7 bases. There are 13 residues in the CDR3. The germline gives CDR1 LGHDT, CDR2 YNNKEL (reference sequence). The chain's CDR3 is CASSQVLGTEAFF. The CDR3 DNA reads TGTGCCAGCAGCCAAGTCCTCGGCACTGAAGCTTTCTTT.

The chain has TRBV5-5 and TRBJ2-7, with D perhaps matching TRBD1 (6 bases). Germline V gene sequence: CDR1 SGHKS, CDR2 YYEKEE (reference sequence). The CDR3 has 14 amino acids. Trimming pared 4 bases from V and 0 bases from J, leaving 11 bases between. The CDR3 reads CASSLEDSSYEQYF. In DNA, the CDR3 is TGTGCCAGCAGCCTGGAGGACAGCTCCTACGAGCAGTACTTC.

The V and J genes are TRBV19 and TRBJ1-5, with a weak D call TRBD1 (5 bases). CDR1 is LNHDA and CDR2 is SQIVND in the germline V gene (reference sequence). The CDR3 sequence is 15 residues long. V lost 5 bases, J lost 9 bases, and 20 bases lay in between. CDR3 DNA: TGTGCCAGTAGTCTCTCGCCCGGGACCGCCGGGCCCCAGCATTTT. Amino acids: CASSLSPGTAGPQHF.

This clone was found once. V gene TRBV11-3 combines with J gene TRBJ2-1; D is undetermined. Germline-derived CDR1 and CDR2 are SGHNT and YENEEA. This CDR3 has 15 amino acids. The V end lost 2 bases, the J end lost 5 bases, and 13 bases lay between the germline ends. The CDR3 region is CASSLRERIHNEQFF. The CDR3 DNA is TGTGCCAGCAGCTTACGTGAGAGAATCCACAATGAGCAGTTCTTC.

The CDR3 DNA reads as TGCGCCAGCAGCCCTACTAGCGATATAATCACCGGGGAGCTGTTTTTT. It codes for CASSPTSDIITGELFF. This chain joins TRBV5-1 and TRBJ2-2; 7 bases line up with TRBD2. Germline V lookup: CDR1 SGHRS, CDR2 YFSETQ. This CDR3 contains 16 residues. J gave up 4 bases and V 4 bases, and 10 bases lay outside the gene matches. The full variable domain, in which reference TRBV5-1 and TRBJ2-2 provide the parts outside the CDR3, is KAGVTQTPRYLIKTRGQQVTLSCSPISGHRSVSWYQQTPGQGLQFLFEYFSETQRNKGNFPGRFSGRQFSNSRSEMNVSTLELGDSALYLCASSPTSDIITGELFFGEGSRLTVL.

Only one count was recorded for this clone. CDR3 coding DNA: TGTGCCAGCAGCTTAGGTGTGGCAGGGGAGGCTTTCTTT. It translates to CASSLGVAGEAFF. J is TRBJ1-1 and V is TRBV7-8; D may be TRBD1 (6 bases). This CDR3 contains 13 residues. Per germline, CDR1 SGHVS and CDR2 FQNEAQ. V shed 1 base and J shed 11 bases, with 14 bases lying between them.

CDR3 DNA: TGTGCCAGCAGCCCTAGGGCGGGAGGGCCCACAGATACGCAGTATTTT. Translated: CASSPRAGGPTDTQYF. The chain is built from TRBV4-2 and TRBJ2-3; 9 bases are a match to TRBD2. CDR3 length: 16 amino acids. The J segment lost 2 bases and the V segment lost 4 bases, leaving 7 bases of the junction unmatched. Germline CDR1 is LGHNA and CDR2 is YNFKEQ.

The rearrangement links TRBV7-9 to TRBJ1-5; no reliable D call. The V gene's germline CDR1 is SEHNR and CDR2 FQNEAQ (reference sequence). The CDR3 runs to 13 residues. The V gene lost 5 bases and the J gene lost 7 bases, with 12 bases spanning the gap. CDR3 in DNA: TGTGCCAGCAGCCCTTCGGAGTGGCAGCCCCAGCATTTT. Protein sequence: CASSPSEWQPQHF.

V and J are TRBV2 and TRBJ1-2; 7 nucleotides line up with TRBD1. Germline CDR1 and CDR2: SNHLY and FYNNEI. J was trimmed by 6 bases and V by 2 bases; bases with no gene match: 6. This CDR3 contains 14 residues. The CDR3 region has the DNA TGTGCCAGCAGTGAAAGGGACAGCCTGAATGGCTACACCTTC. It specifies CASSERDSLNGYTF.

The genes are TRBV2 and TRBJ2-5, with 10 bases matching TRBD2. V lost 5 bases to trimming and J lost 5 bases; unmatched junction nucleotides: 2. Germline assignment: CDR1 SNHLY and CDR2 FYNNEI. This CDR3 is 13 amino acids long. CDR3 in DNA: TGTGCCAGCAGTTTGACTAGCGGGGAGACCCAGTACTTC. Translating gives CASSLTSGETQYF.

The DNA of the CDR3 is TGTGCCAGTAGTATAGAATCCTCCTACGAGCAGTACTTC. It specifies CASSIESSYEQYF. The chain couples TRBV19 to TRBJ2-7; unclear D gene. CDR1 and CDR2 from the germline V gene are LNHDA and SQIVND (reference sequence). Trimming shortened V by 0 bases and J by 0 bases, and 3 bases separated the two germline ends. The CDR3 covers 13 residues.

The chain couples TRBV3-1 (or the pseudogene TRBV3-2) to TRBJ2-1, with D unclear. The V and J ends lost 0 bases and 8 bases respectively, with 8 bases between them. Germline-derived CDR1 and CDR2 are LGHDT and YNNKEL (reference sequence). This CDR3 has 13 amino acids. CDR3 in amino acids: CASSQDQRDEQFF. DNA for the CDR3: TGTGCCAGCAGCCAAGATCAAAGGGATGAGCAGTTCTTC.

This clone was detected once. V gene TRBV28 combines with J gene TRBJ1-5; D possibly corresponds to TRBD1 (5 bases). Looked up from germline, CDR1 is MDHEN and CDR2 is SYDVKM. This CDR3 spans 14 amino acids. Trimming stripped 5 bases from V and 5 bases from J, with 13 bases between. CDR3 region: CASSRQSLDQPQHF. CDR3 coding DNA: TGTGCCAGCAGTCGACAGAGCTTGGATCAGCCCCAGCATTTT.

This sequence joins TRBV5-1 and TRBJ1-1; D perhaps matches TRBD1 (5 bases). V was shortened by 7 bases and J by 3 bases, with 13 bases between the two germline ends. The germline V gene has CDR1 SGHRS and CDR2 YFSETQ. The CDR3 has 13 amino acids. The CDR3 region has the DNA TGCGCCAGCGGGGCTGGGTCTGACACTGAAGCTTTCTTT. Protein: CASGAGSDTEAFF. Full variable domain (missing parts from reference TRBV5-1 and TRBJ1-1): KAGVTQTPRYLIKTRGQQVTLSCSPISGHRSVSWYQQTPGQGLQFLFEYFSETQRNKGNFPGRFSGRQFSNSRSEMNVSTLELGDSALYLCASGAGSDTEAFFGQGTRLTVV.

This sequence joins TRBV12-5 and TRBJ2-1, with D perhaps matching TRBD1 (6 bases). The CDR3 totals 17 residues. The V gene's germline CDR1 is LGHNT and CDR2 FRNRAP. Trimming took 1 base from V and 4 from J, leaving 17 bases between them. CDR3 region: CASGLDPDRDKYNEQFF. The DNA of the CDR3 is TGTGCTAGTGGTTTGGACCCCGACCGGGACAAATACAATGAGCAGTTCTTC.

The V gene is TRBV24-1, the J gene TRBJ1-2; D perhaps matches TRBD1 (5 bases). Trimming cost V 2 bases and J 10 bases, with 10 bases left between them. Germline V gene data show CDR1 as KGHDR and CDR2 as SFDVKD. The CDR3 contains 12 residues. This CDR3 is CATSDSRGYYTF. The DNA of the CDR3 is TGTGCCACCAGTGATTCCCGGGGGTACTACACCTTC.

The chain recombines TRBV9 with TRBJ2-2; TRBD2 agrees at 10 bases. The CDR3 is 16 amino acids. The junction had 7 bases not matched to a gene; V was cut back by 3 bases and J by 5 bases. Per germline, CDR1 SGDLS and CDR2 YYNGEE. The CDR3 bases are TGTGCCAGCAGCGCCCGGACTAGCGGCCAGACCGGGGAGCTGTTTTTT. Amino acids: CASSARTSGQTGELFF.